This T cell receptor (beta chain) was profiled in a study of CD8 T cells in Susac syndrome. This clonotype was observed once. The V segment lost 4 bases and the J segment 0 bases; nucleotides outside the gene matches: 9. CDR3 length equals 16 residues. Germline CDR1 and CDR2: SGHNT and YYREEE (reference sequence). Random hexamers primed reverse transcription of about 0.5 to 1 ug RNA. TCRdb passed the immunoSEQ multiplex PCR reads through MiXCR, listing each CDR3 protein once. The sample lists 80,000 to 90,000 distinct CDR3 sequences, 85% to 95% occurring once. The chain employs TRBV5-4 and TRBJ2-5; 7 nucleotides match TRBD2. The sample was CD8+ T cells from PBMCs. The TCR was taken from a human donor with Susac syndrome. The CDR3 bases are TGTGCCAGCAGCCCGGGACTATTTGGGTACCAAGAGACCCAGTACTTC. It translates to CASSPGLFGYQETQYF.